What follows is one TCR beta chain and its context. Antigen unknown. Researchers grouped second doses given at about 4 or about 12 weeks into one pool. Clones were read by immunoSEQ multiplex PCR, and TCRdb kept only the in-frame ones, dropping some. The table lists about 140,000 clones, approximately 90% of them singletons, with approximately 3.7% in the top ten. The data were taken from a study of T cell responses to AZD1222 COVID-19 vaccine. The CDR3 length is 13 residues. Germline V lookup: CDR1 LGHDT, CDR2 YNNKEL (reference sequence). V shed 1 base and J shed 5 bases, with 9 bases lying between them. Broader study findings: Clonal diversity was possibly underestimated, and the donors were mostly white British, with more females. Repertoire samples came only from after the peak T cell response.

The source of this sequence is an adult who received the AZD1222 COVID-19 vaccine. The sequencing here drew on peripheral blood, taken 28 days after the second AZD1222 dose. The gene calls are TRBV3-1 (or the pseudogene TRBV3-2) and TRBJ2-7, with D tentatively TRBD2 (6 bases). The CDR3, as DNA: TGTGCCAGCAGCCAAGCCGGGGGAAACGAGCAGTACTTC. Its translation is CASSQAGGNEQYF.